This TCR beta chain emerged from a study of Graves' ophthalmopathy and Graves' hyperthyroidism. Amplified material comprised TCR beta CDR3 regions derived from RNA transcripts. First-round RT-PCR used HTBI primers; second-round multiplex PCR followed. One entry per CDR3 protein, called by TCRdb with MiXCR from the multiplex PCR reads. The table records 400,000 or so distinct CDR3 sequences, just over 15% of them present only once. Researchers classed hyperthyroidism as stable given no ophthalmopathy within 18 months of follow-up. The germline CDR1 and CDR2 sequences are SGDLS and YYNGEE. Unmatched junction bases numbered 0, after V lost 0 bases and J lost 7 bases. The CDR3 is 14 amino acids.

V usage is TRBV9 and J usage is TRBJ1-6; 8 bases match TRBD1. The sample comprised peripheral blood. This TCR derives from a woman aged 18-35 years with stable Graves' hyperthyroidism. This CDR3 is CASSVGTGNSPLHF. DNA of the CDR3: TGTGCCAGCAGCGTAGGGACAGGGAATTCACCCCTCCACTTT.